A selection of T cell receptor beta chains follows, all from one sample in a study of metastatic and nonmetastatic thyroid tumors. TCRdb redid the clone calls on the PCR reads using MiXCR. The table has over 25,000 clones, 7% to 8% seen once. Sequencing used blood. These receptors were obtained from a female donor with papillary thyroid cancer or a benign thyroid nodule (not recorded which). Some clones in this sample may be carry-over from other donors' samples. CDR3s include the opening cysteine and the closing phenylalanine or tryptophan. A D gene is named only where the DNA matches it firmly. The size of a clone is reported for some rows only, either as once, few or many, or as a class for expanded clones.

v_gene	abundance	j_gene	d_gene	CDR3nt	CDR3aa
TRBV14	many	TRBJ2-5	TRBD2	TGTGCCAGCAGCCAAGGGTCAGCGGGACCGAGAGAGACCCAGTACTTC	CASSQGSAGPRETQYF
TRBV9	few	TRBJ1-2	-	TGTGCCAGCAGCGCCCAGCGGGGGCCGTGGAGCTATGGCTACACCTTC	CASSAQRGPWSYGYTF
TRBV12-3/TRBV12-4	-	TRBJ1-1	-	TGTGCCAGCAGCCCCACAAACACTCAAGCTTTCTTT	CASSPTNTQAFF
TRBV7-3	many	TRBJ2-5	-	TGTGCCAGCAGCTTAAGGCCCATGGAGACCCAGTACTTC	CASSLRPMETQYF
TRBV24-1	many	TRBJ1-4	-	TGTGCCACCAGTGAGGCTCAGGGCGGTGTGGAAAAACTGTTTTTT	CATSEAQGGVEKLFF
TRBV7-9	many	TRBJ1-4	-	TGTGCCAGCGGGCCAACGGCAACTAATGAAAAACTGTTTTTT	CASGPTATNEKLFF
TRBV7-6	many	TRBJ1-3	-	TGTGCCAGCAGCTTGGAAACAGCTTCCTCTGGAAACACCATATATTTT	CASSLETASSGNTIYF
TRBV28	many	TRBJ1-5	-	TGTGCCAGCAGGCCCTACCCGGGGCCGAGGACCAGTAGTCCCCAGCATTTT	CASRPYPGPRTSSPQHF
TRBV5-1	many	TRBJ1-6	-	TGCGCCAGCAGCTTGGAGGGACGGTCGATTTCACCCCTCCACTTT	CASSLEGRSISPLHF
TRBV7-2	many	TRBJ2-2	TRBD2	TGTGCCAGCAACTTAGTAGCGGGAGTCGGGGAGCTGTTTTTT	CASNLVAGVGELFF
TRBV10-3	many	TRBJ1-1	-	TGTGCCATCAGAGCCAACCCGAACACTGAAGCTTTCTTT	CAIRANPNTEAFF
TRBV6-1	many	TRBJ2-7	TRBD2	TGTGCCAGCAGCCGTAGGGGTAGCGGGGTCTACGAGCAGTACTTC	CASSRRGSGVYEQYF
TRBV2	many	TRBJ2-2	-	TGTGCCAGCAGTGGGGCAGAAAACACCGGGGAGCTGTTTTTT	CASSGAENTGELFF
TRBV20-1	many	TRBJ2-1	TRBD2	TGCAGTGCCTACCCCTCTAGCGGGGGGCCCTATGAGCAGTTCTTC	CSAYPSSGGPYEQFF
TRBV7-9	many	TRBJ2-7	-	TGTGCCAGCAGTTCTGCCTACGAGCAGTACTTC	CASSSAYEQYF
TRBV20-1	many	TRBJ2-3	-	TGCAGTGCTAGAGATCCAGGGGAGGGTACAGATACGCAGTATTTT	CSARDPGEGTDTQYF
TRBV20-1	many	TRBJ1-1	-	TGCAGTGTCAAGACATTGGGGGCCGGAGCTTTCTTT	CSVKTLGAGAFF
TRBV15	many	TRBJ2-7	TRBD1	TGTGCCACCAGCGACAGGGAAGGCTCCTACGAGCAGTACTTC	CATSDREGSYEQYF
TRBV12-5	many	TRBJ2-1	-	TGTGCTAGTGTTTCGGGCACTTCCTCCAATGAGCAGTTCTTC	CASVSGTSSNEQFF
TRBV20-1	many	TRBJ1-2	-	TGCAGTGCTCTGGGACTGGGGAACTATGGCTACACCTTC	CSALGLGNYGYTF
TRBV18	many	TRBJ1-1	-	TGTGCCAGCTCACCACAAAAGACAGGGAACACTGAAGCTTTCTTT	CASSPQKTGNTEAFF
TRBV18	-	TRBJ1-1	-	TGTGACAGCTCACACCAAAACGGTCAGGGGCTGGGAACTGAAGCTTTCTTT	CDSSHQNGQGLGTEAFF
TRBV28	few	TRBJ1-1	TRBD1	TGTGCCAGCGGACTCCCGGGACAGACCTCGGGGACTGAAGCTTTCTTT	CASGLPGQTSGTEAFF
TRBV3-1	many	TRBJ2-2	TRBD2	TGTGCCAGCAGCCAAAATACGGGGGGTAACACCGGGGAGCTGTTTTTT	CASSQNTGGNTGELFF
TRBV10-3	many	TRBJ1-5	-	TGTGCCATGGGGGGTGTCCCTAATCAGCCCCAGCATTTT	CAMGGVPNQPQHF
TRBV11-2	many	TRBJ1-3	-	TGTGCCAGCAGCCACTTCAGGGTAACTGGAAACACCATATATTTT	CASSHFRVTGNTIYF
TRBV27	many	TRBJ2-7	-	TGTGCCAGCAGCCGACCCGGGGGCTCCTACGAGCAGTACTTC	CASSRPGGSYEQYF
TRBV20-1	many	TRBJ2-3	-	TGCAGTGCTCCAGAGATATGGGATACAGATACGCAGTATTTT	CSAPEIWDTDTQYF
TRBV10-2	many	TRBJ1-4	TRBD1	TGCGCCAGCCTCACACCGGGACAGGGGAGCGAAAAACTGTTTTTT	CASLTPGQGSEKLFF
TRBV4-2	many	TRBJ2-7	TRBD2	TGTGCCAGCAGCCAAGAATTCAACGGGGGGTACGAGCAGTACTTC	CASSQEFNGGYEQYF
TRBV2	many	TRBJ1-2	-	TGTGCCAGCAGTGAATTCGGTGGCTACACCTTC	CASSEFGGYTF
TRBV28	many	TRBJ2-7	-	TGTGCCAGCAGTTTATTAGGATACGAGCAGTACTTC	CASSLLGYEQYF
TRBV10-3	many	TRBJ2-7	TRBD2	TGTGCCATCAGTGAGCCGGGACTAGCCACCACCTACGAGCAGTACTTC	CAISEPGLATTYEQYF
TRBV6-1	many	TRBJ1-2	TRBD1	TGTGCCGGCAGCCAACAGGGGGCGGGCTATGGCTACACCTTC	CAGSQQGAGYGYTF
TRBV18	many	TRBJ2-2	-	TGTGCCAGCTCACCAGGGGTCGGGGAGCTGTTTTTT	CASSPGVGELFF
TRBV4-2	many	TRBJ1-2	-	TGTGCCAGCAGCCAAGAATGGGGGACGAACTATGGCTACACCTTC	CASSQEWGTNYGYTF
TRBV6-4	many	TRBJ2-2	-	TGTGCCAGCAGTCCTGCGAACACCGGGGAGCTGTTTTTT	CASSPANTGELFF
TRBV6-1	many	TRBJ1-1	-	TGTGCCAGCAGTTGGCGACGGGAGATGAACACTGAAGCTTTCTTT	CASSWRREMNTEAFF
TRBV12-3/TRBV12-4	many	TRBJ2-1	-	TGTGCCAGCAGTCCCCTGTGGGGGTGGGAGAGCTCCTACAATGAGCAGTTCTTC	CASSPLWGWESSYNEQFF
TRBV30	many	TRBJ2-7	TRBD2	TGTGCCTGGAAGCGGGAGGGCCTTGACGAGCAGTACTTC	CAWKREGLDEQYF
TRBV11-2	many	TRBJ2-5	-	TGTGCCAGCAGCTTAGAACCGCTAAAGACCCAGTACTTC	CASSLEPLKTQYF
TRBV4-1	many	TRBJ2-2	TRBD2	TGCGCCAGCAGCCAAGAAGGTCCTAGCGGGGGACTCACCGGGGAGCTGTTTTTT	CASSQEGPSGGLTGELFF
TRBV9	-	TRBJ1-1	-	TGTGCCAGCAGCGTGGGGCAGTTCGGCACTGAAGCTTTCTTT	CASSVGQFGTEAFF
TRBV6-1	many	TRBJ1-2	-	TGTGCCAGCAGTCAGTACTATGGCTACACCTTC	CASSQYYGYTF
TRBV24-1	many	TRBJ2-7	-	TGTGCCATACGGTGGTACGAGCAGTACTTC	CAIRWYEQYF
TRBV18	many	TRBJ2-7	TRBD1	TGTGCCAGCTCAGCTCCGCAGGGGGTCCTCTCCTACGAGCAGTACTTC	CASSAPQGVLSYEQYF
TRBV27	many	TRBJ2-5	TRBD1	TGTGCCAGCAGCCGACAGGGGGGAGAGACCCAGTACTTC	CASSRQGGETQYF
TRBV28	many	TRBJ2-5	-	TGTGCCAGCAGTTTATCAGGGGTGGAGACCCAGTACTTC	CASSLSGVETQYF
TRBV7-2	many	TRBJ2-3	-	TGTGCCAGCAGCTTGGGCGGACTAGATACGCAGTATTTT	CASSLGGLDTQYF
TRBV5-1	many	TRBJ2-3	-	TGCGCCAGCAGCTTGGGAGTTCTAGCAGATACGCAGTATTTT	CASSLGVLADTQYF
TRBV19	many	TRBJ1-2	-	TGTGCCAGTAGGGATAGCCCCTCAAGGGGCTACACCTTC	CASRDSPSRGYTF
TRBV7-3	many	TRBJ2-3	TRBD2	TGTGCCAGCAGCTCGGCCGGGGGGGGTGCAGATACGCAGTATTTT	CASSSAGGGADTQYF
TRBV7-2	many	TRBJ2-7	TRBD2	TGTGCCAGCGGTGGGGGGGGGTACGAGCAGTACTTC	CASGGGGYEQYF
TRBV18	many	TRBJ2-1	TRBD2	TGTGCCAGCTCACATGGGGGGGGGAGTGAGCAGTTCTTC	CASSHGGGSEQFF
TRBV4-3	many	TRBJ1-2	TRBD1	TGCGCCAGCAGCCACCAAACAGGGGGCAGCTATGGCTACACCTTC	CASSHQTGGSYGYTF
TRBV20-1	many	TRBJ1-1	TRBD1	TGCAGTGCTAGAGATTCACCGACAGGGTCAGTGGGGGCTTTCTTT	CSARDSPTGSVGAFF
TRBV20-1	many	TRBJ1-1	TRBD1	TGCAGTGCTAGAGTTAGGACAGGATTAAACACTGAAGCTTTCTTT	CSARVRTGLNTEAFF
TRBV6-5	many	TRBJ2-1	-	TGTGCCAGCAGTTACTCGGGGCAACCCTACAATGAGCAGTTCTTC	CASSYSGQPYNEQFF
TRBV6-2/TRBV6-3	many	TRBJ2-7	-	TGTGCCAGCATGAGGCAGCTACCCTCCTACGAGCAGTACTTC	CASMRQLPSYEQYF